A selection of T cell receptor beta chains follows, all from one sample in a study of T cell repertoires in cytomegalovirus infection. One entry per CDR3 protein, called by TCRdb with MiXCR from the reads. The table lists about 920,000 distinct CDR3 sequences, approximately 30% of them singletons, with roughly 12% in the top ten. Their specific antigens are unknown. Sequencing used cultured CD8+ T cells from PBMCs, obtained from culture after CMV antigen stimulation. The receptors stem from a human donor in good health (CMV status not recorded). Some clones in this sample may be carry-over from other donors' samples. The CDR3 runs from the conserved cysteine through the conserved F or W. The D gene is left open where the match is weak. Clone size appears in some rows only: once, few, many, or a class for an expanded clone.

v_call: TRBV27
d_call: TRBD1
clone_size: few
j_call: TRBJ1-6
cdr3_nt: TGTGCCAGCAGTCCCGGGACAGGGGTGCGCGGAGCTTCACCCCTCCACTTT
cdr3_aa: CASSPGTGVRGASPLHF

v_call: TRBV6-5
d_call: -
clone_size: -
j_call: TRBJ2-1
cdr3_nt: TGTGCCAGCAGTTACTCCGGGGGCCCTTGGGCGATGAAAGATGAGCAGTTCTTC
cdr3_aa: CASSYSGGPWAMKDEQFF

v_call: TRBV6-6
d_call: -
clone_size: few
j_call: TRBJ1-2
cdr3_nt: TGTGCCAGCAGCCATAGAACCCAAATGTTTTCTGGCTACACCTTC
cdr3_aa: CASSHRTQMFSGYTF

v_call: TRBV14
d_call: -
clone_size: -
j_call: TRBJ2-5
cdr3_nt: TGTGCCAGCAGCCAAGATCCAGGGGCGCGAGAGACCCAGTACTTC
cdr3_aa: CASSQDPGARETQYF

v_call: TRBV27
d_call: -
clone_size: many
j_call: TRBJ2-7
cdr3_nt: TGTGCCAGCAGTTTAACTCCTGCCTACGAGCAGTACTTC
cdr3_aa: CASSLTPAYEQYF

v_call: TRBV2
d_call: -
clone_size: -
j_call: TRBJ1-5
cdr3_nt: TGTGCCAGCGGCGGACGGGTCAATCAGCCCCAGCATTTT
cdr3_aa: CASGGRVNQPQHF

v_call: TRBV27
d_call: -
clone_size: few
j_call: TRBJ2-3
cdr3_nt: TGTGCCAGCAGGGTACTGGACGTAGGCCCGTTGGATACGCAGTATTTT
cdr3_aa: CASRVLDVGPLDTQYF

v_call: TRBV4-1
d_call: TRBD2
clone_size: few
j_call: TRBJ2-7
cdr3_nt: TGCGCCAGCAGCCAAGCCCCTAGCGGAAAAAACGAGCAGTACTTC
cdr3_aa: CASSQAPSGKNEQYF

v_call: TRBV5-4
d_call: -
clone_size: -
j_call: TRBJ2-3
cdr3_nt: TGTGCCAGCAGCTTGAGCAGGGCTAGCACAGATACGCAGTATTTT
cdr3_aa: CASSLSRASTDTQYF

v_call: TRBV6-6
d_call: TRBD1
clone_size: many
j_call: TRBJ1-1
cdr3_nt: TGTGCCAGCAGCCGGGACAGGGCTAACACTGAAGCTTTCTTT
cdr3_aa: CASSRDRANTEAFF

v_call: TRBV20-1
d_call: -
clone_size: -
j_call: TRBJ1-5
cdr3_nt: TGCAGTGCTAGTTATTTAGGGCGAGAATATAGCAATCAGCCCCAGCATTTT
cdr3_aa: CSASYLGREYSNQPQHF

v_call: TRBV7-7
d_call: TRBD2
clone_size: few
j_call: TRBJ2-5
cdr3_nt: TGTGCTAGCGGGGACGACGAGACCCAGTACTTC
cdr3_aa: CASGDDETQYF

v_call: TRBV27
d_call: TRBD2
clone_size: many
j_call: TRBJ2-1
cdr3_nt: TGTGCCAGCAGTTTTAGTAGCGGGGGCCCGGGCAATGAGCAGTTCTTC
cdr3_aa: CASSFSSGGPGNEQFF

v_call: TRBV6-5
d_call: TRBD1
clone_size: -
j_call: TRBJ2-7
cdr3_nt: TGTGCCAGCAGCCCAGACAGGGCGGTCGAGCAGTACTTC
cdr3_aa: CASSPDRAVEQYF

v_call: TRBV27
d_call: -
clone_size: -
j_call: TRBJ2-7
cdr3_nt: TGTGCCAGCAGTTTAGGGCCGAAATCCTACGAGCAGTACTTC
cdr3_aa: CASSLGPKSYEQYF

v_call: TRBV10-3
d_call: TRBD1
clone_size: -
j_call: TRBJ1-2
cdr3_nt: TGTGCCATCAGGACGACAGGGGATGGCTACACCTTC
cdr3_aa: CAIRTTGDGYTF

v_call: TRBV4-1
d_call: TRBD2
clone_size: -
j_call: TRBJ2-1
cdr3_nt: TGCGCCAGCAGCCAAGATCCCCCAGCGGGGGCCAACAATGAGCAGTTCTTC
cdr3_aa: CASSQDPPAGANNEQFF

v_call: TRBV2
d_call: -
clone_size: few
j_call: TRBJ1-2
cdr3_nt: TGTGCCACCGGTTCTAACTATGGCTACACCTTC
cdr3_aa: CATGSNYGYTF

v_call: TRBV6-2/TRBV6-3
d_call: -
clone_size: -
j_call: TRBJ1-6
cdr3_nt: TGTGCCAGCAGTTACCAGGGAGACTCACCCCTCCACTTT
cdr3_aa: CASSYQGDSPLHF

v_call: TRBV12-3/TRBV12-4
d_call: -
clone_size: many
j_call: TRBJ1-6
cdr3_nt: TGTGCCAGCAGTTTCTCGACAGATTTACTCTCCTATAATTCACCCCTCCACTTT
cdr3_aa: CASSFSTDLLSYNSPLHF

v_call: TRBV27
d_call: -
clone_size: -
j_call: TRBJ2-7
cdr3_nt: TGTGCCAGCTCCGCGAGCGGAGGGGTCGAGCAGTACTTC
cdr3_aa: CASSASGGVEQYF

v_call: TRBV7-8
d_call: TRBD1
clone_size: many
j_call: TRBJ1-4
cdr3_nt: TGTGCCAGCAGCTTATTCGGGACAGGGTGGGATGAAAAACTGTTTTTT
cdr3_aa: CASSLFGTGWDEKLFF

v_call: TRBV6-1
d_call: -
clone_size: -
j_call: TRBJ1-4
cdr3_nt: TGTGCCAGCAGCAGAACAACTAATGAAAAACTGTTTTTT
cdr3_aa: CASSRTTNEKLFF

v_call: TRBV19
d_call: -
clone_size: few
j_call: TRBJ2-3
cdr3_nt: TGTGCCAGTAGTATTTTGGGGCGGGGAAGAGATACGCAGTATTTT
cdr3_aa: CASSILGRGRDTQYF

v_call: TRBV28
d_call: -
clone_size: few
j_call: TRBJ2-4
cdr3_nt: TGTGCCAGCAGTTATTCCGCTTCAGAAGAAATAGCCAAAAACATTCAGTACTTC
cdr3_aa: CASSYSASEEIAKNIQYF

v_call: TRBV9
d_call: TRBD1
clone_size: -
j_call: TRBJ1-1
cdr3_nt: TGTGCCAGCAGCTATACAGGGGGAATGACCACTGAAGCTTTCTTT
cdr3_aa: CASSYTGGMTTEAFF

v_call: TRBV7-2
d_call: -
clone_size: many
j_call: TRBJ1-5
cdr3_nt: TGTGCCAGCAGCTTAGAGGGTCGAACCTCGCATTTT
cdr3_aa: CASSLEGRTSHF